This TCR beta chain was obtained from a study of T cell repertoires in cytomegalovirus infection. On the study more broadly: Indicated by public TCR beta signatures were CMV infection and matching HLA type.

The sample holds a few counts of this clonotype. Its antigen is not known. Findings and limits, study-wide: Summed frequency of shared TCR beta families picked out CMV carriers who also had the relevant HLA. HLA-C-restricted CMV clonotypes gave the most frequent clonotype in two of eight donors.

TCRdb reprocessed the reads with MiXCR, giving one entry per CDR3 protein. The sample carries roughly 720,000 distinct CDR3 sequences, 35% to 40% recorded once. This sequence was found in a human donor in good health (CMV status not recorded). Some clones in this sample may be carry-over from other donors' samples. Sequenced: PBMCs.

DNA for the CDR3: TGTGCCAGCAGCCCTGGCAGGGTAGCTGAAGCTTTCTTT. Translation: CASSPGRVAEAFF. The chain couples TRBV7-9 to TRBJ1-1; TRBD1 is a possible D gene (5 bases). The CDR3 has 13 residues. The germline V and J ends were trimmed by 5 bases and 6 bases, with 13 bases remaining between them. Germline lookup yields CDR1 SEHNR and CDR2 FQNEAQ (reference sequence).